Below, 16 T cell receptor beta chains from the same sample are listed, as sequenced in a study of cytomegalovirus exposure and HLA in healthy donors. PCR involved 60 Vbeta and 13 Jbeta primers. The assay was immunoSEQ multiplex PCR, and TCRdb's table has in-frame clones only and misses some. The sample comprises 50,000 to 70,000 clones, around 81% of which are singletons, and over 5% rests with the top ten. Material: PBMCs. The receptors shown here come from a male donor in good health and CMV-seronegative.

This clone turned up a few times. This chain connects TRBV7-2 to TRBJ1-1; D is perhaps TRBD1 (5 bases). This CDR3 is 13 amino acids long. The germline V gene encodes CDR1 SGHTA and CDR2 FQGNSA. V lost 5 bases to trimming and J lost 1 base, with 8 bases between them. CDR3 nucleotides: TGTGCCAGCAGCAGAGACAGGAACACTGAAGCTTTCTTT. Protein: CASSRDRNTEAFF. Combining the CDR3 with reference TRBV7-2 and TRBJ1-1 gives the whole variable domain GAGVSQSPSNKVTEKGKDVELRCDPISGHTALYWYRQSLGQGLEFLIYFQGNSAPDKSGLPSDRFSAERTGGSVSTLTIQRTQQEDSAVYLCASSRDRNTEAFFGQGTRLTVV.

This chain uses TRBV5-4 with TRBJ2-1, with a possible D match to TRBD1 (6 bases). The CDR3 loop spans 13 amino acids. CDR1 and CDR2 (germline): SGHNT, YYREEE (reference sequence). Trimming left V 4 bases short and J 5 bases short, with 10 bases between. The chain's CDR3 is CASSRDNHNEQFF. In DNA, the CDR3 is TGTGCCAGCAGCCGGGACAACCACAATGAGCAGTTCTTC.

This clone was observed once. V is TRBV7-8 and J is TRBJ1-5; perhaps TRBD1 as D (6 bases). The CDR3 length is 14 residues. Germline loops: CDR1 SGHVS, CDR2 FQNEAQ. Trimming stripped 2 bases from V and 11 bases from J, with 16 bases between. CDR3 sequence: CASSLSPGGDSQHF. The CDR3 bases are TGTGCCAGCAGCTTAAGCCCTGGGGGCGACTCCCAGCATTTT.

This chain uses TRBV6-5 with TRBJ2-6, with TRBD1 as a possible D gene (5 bases). Germline CDR1 and CDR2: MNHEY and SVGAGI. The CDR3 consists of 13 residues. The CDR3 reads CGAGPSGANVLTF. CDR3 DNA: TGTGGGGCAGGGCCATCTGGGGCCAACGTCCTGACTTTC.

This chain links TRBV7-2 with TRBJ1-6; 8 nucleotides align to TRBD1. The length of the CDR3 is 15 residues. In germline, CDR1 is SGHTA, CDR2 FQGNSA. With V trimmed by 5 bases and J by 6 bases, 6 bases remained unmatched. The CDR3 is CASSLPGQANSPLHF. DNA of the CDR3: TGTGCCAGCAGCCTACCGGGACAGGCTAATTCACCCCTCCACTTT.

This rearrangement joins TRBV27 to TRBJ1-1, with D possibly matching TRBD1 (5 bases). Germline V lookup: CDR1 MNHEY, CDR2 SMNVEV (reference sequence). V was clipped by 5 bases and J by 1 base, with 8 bases between them. The CDR3 is 13 amino acids. CDR3 bases: TGTGCCAGCAGTAAAAGGGGGAACACTGAAGCTTTCTTT. This translates into CASSKRGNTEAFF.

This clone showed up just once. The V gene is TRBV5-6, the J gene TRBJ1-3; 11 bases align to TRBD1. This CDR3 region has 14 residues. Trimming cost V 4 bases and J 8 bases; bases outside gene matches: 5. From germline, CDR1 is SGHDT and CDR2 YYEEEE. As DNA, the CDR3 is TGTGCCAGCAGCCCCGGACAGGGGGCGGACACCATATATTTT. This gives the protein CASSPGQGADTIYF.

The chain joins TRBV4-3 to TRBJ2-1; tentative D call: TRBD2 (6 bases). Germline CDR1 is LGHNA and CDR2 is YSLEER. CDR3 length: 14 amino acids. V shed 4 bases and J shed 6 bases, with 13 bases lying between them. This chain's CDR3 is CASSRSGTPNEQFF. CDR3 bases: TGCGCCAGCAGCCGTTCCGGGACTCCCAATGAGCAGTTCTTC.

In this sample, this clone turned up a few times. CDR3 sequence reads: CASSMRVSYEQYF. For the CDR3, the DNA is TGCGCCAGCAGCATGAGGGTCTCCTACGAGCAGTACTTC. The genes are TRBV5-1 and TRBJ2-7, with a tentative D call TRBD2 (5 bases). CDR1 SGHRS and CDR2 YFSETQ come from the germline V gene. The CDR3 runs 13 residues. Trimming took off 4 bases at V and 0 bases at J, with 8 bases between the two ends.

V usage is TRBV7-2 and J usage is TRBJ2-5; a possible D gene is TRBD1 (5 bases). V lost 0 bases, J lost 2 bases, and 7 bases lay in between. The CDR3 has 14 amino acids. Germline V gene data show CDR1 as SGHTA and CDR2 as FQGNSA. CDR3: CASSLAGQQETQYF. The DNA of the CDR3 is TGTGCCAGCAGCTTAGCGGGGCAACAAGAGACCCAGTACTTC.

The chain couples TRBV4-1 to TRBJ2-2; TRBD1 agrees at 9 bases. This CDR3 spans 15 amino acids. Germline V gene sequence: CDR1 MGHRA, CDR2 YSYEKL. Trimming removed 4 bases from V and 3 bases from J; junction bases left unmatched: 3. In nucleotides, the CDR3 is TGCGCCAGCAGCCTCCGGGACAGGGACACCGGGGAGCTGTTTTTT. This encodes CASSLRDRDTGELFF.

The chain is built from TRBV18 and TRBJ2-7; 10 bases align to TRBD2. This CDR3 is built from 16 residues. Germline CDR1 KGHSH, CDR2 LQKENI. The ends lost 3 bases at V and 2 bases at J; junction bases unmatched: 7. The CDR3 region is CASSPRGSGGAYEQYF. In DNA, the CDR3 is TGTGCCAGCTCACCCCGAGGAAGCGGGGGGGCCTACGAGCAGTACTTC.

This chain links TRBV27 with TRBJ1-4; D remains unclear. V lost 4 bases and J lost 0, with 9 bases in between. The CDR3 sequence is 15 residues long. From germline, CDR1 is MNHEY and CDR2 SMNVEV (reference sequence). The CDR3 DNA sequence: TGTGCCAGCAGTTCGGGTACTTCAACTAATGAAAAACTGTTTTTT. Translation: CASSSGTSTNEKLFF.

This clone was observed a single time. The genes are TRBV30 and TRBJ1-4; no definite D call. Germline lookup yields CDR1 GTSNPN and CDR2 SVGIG (reference sequence). The CDR3 sequence is 14 residues long. V was clipped by 0 bases and J by 0 bases, with 5 bases between them. CDR3 DNA sequence: TGTGCCTGGAGTGTAGACTCAACTAATGAAAAACTGTTTTTT. It translates to CAWSVDSTNEKLFF.

The chain recombines TRBV5-8 with TRBJ2-5; 12 nucleotides line up with TRBD2. Losses at the gene ends were 5 bases for V and 2 bases for J; bases not matched to a gene: 4. Germline CDR1 reads SGHTS; CDR2 reads YDEGEE. CDR3 size: 15 residues. The chain's CDR3 is CASRIGLAGQETQYF. In DNA form, the CDR3 reads TGTGCCAGCAGAATTGGACTAGCGGGACAAGAGACCCAGTACTTC.

This clone was seen more than once but under ten times. The CDR3 spells CASSPPNQGGHGYTF. CDR3 nucleotides: TGTGCCAGCTCACCACCGAATCAGGGGGGACATGGCTACACCTTC. The gene calls are TRBV18 and TRBJ1-2, with TRBD1 matching over 7 bases. Germline V gene data show CDR1 as KGHSH and CDR2 as LQKENI. The CDR3 is 15 residues long. The J segment lost 6 bases and the V segment lost 0 bases, leaving 7 bases of the junction unmatched.